This TCR beta chain was obtained from a study of neurological immune-mediated disorders. This clonotype was seen repeatedly, ten times or more. The unsorted libraries were made from 2 million PBMCs kept at -80 C. MiXCR was run by TCRdb on the 5' RACE reads, yielding one entry per CDR3 protein. The sample holds tens of thousands of distinct CDR3 sequences, 2% to 3% seen once. CDR3 length: 16 amino acids. From germline, CDR1 is SSHAT and CDR2 FNYEAQ (reference sequence). V was trimmed by 5 bases and J by 6 bases, leaving 23 bases between them. The sequence derives from a man aged 50 to 59 with multiple sclerosis. The rearrangement uses TRBV7-7 and TRBJ2-7, with a tentative D call TRBD1 (7 bases). The sample comprised PBMCs. Written as DNA, the CDR3 is TGTGCCAGCAGCCCCGGAAGGAGGGCGCAGGGGGGCGAGCAGTACTTC. Its translation is CASSPGRRAQGGEQYF.